This TCR beta chain was identified during a study of T cells in Graves' hyperthyroidism and ophthalmopathy. Amplification of TCR beta CDR3 regions used RNA as the template. HTBI primers were the set used in a first-round RT-PCR of the TCR CDR3. TCRdb redid the calling of the multiplex PCR reads with MiXCR, one entry per CDR3 protein. Among hundreds of thousands of distinct CDR3 sequences listed, approximately 15% were seen once. Germline CDR1 LNHDA, CDR2 SQIVND (reference sequence). The CDR3 loop spans 14 amino acids. The V end lost 6 bases, the J end lost 2 bases, and 12 bases lay between the germline ends. This clonotype occurred many times.

The sample consisted of blood. This TCR came from a woman between 25 and 40 years old with Graves' hyperthyroidism that later progressed to Graves' ophthalmopathy. V usage is TRBV19 and J usage is TRBJ2-3; D unresolved. In DNA, the CDR3 is TGTGCCAGTAGAACCATAGGTGCCACAGATACGCAGTATTTT. As protein: CASRTIGATDTQYF.